The present entry profiles one T cell receptor (beta chain) with its context. The entry originates in a study of CD8 T cells in Susac syndrome. Multiple sclerosis controls were treatment-naive patients with stable or active relapsing-remitting disease. TEMRA cells were FACS-enriched and CD8+ and CD4+ T cells negatively isolated. Random hexamers were used to reverse transcribe 0.5 to 1 ug of RNA. TCRdb called the immunoSEQ multiplex PCR reads again in MiXCR, with one record for every CDR3 protein. The sample has some 200,000 distinct CDR3 sequences, roughly 96% seen once. CDR1 SGDLS and CDR2 YYNGEE come from the germline V gene. The CDR3 has 14 amino acids. V shed 4 bases, J shed 6 bases, and the junction held 7 bases outside the gene matches.

Sequencing was done on a sample of CD4+ T cells from PBMCs. The V call is TRBV9, the J call TRBJ2-7; 10 bases are a match to TRBD2. This sequence originates from a human donor with multiple sclerosis. CDR3 residues: CASSQTLAGAEQYF. For the CDR3, the DNA is TGTGCCAGCAGCCAGACTCTAGCGGGAGCCGAGCAGTACTTC.